This T cell receptor beta chain appears in the sequencing data of a study of T cells in Graves' hyperthyroidism and ophthalmopathy. For this clonotype: As yet, its antigen is unknown.

Thyroid ultrasound and orbital computed tomography, with clinical symptoms and serum thyroxine and TRAb, informed diagnoses. Study-level findings and limits: For ophthalmopathy, model prediction preceded onset by a median 6.5 months. From stable hyperthyroidism, ophthalmopathy was separated by a 13 V-J model.

TCR beta CDR3 regions were amplified from RNA. When the TCR CDR3 underwent first-round RT-PCR, the HTBI primer set was used. TCRdb ran MiXCR on the multiplex PCR reads and lists one entry per CDR3 protein. This table has approximately 530,000 distinct CDR3 sequences, roughly 21% appearing once. This CDR3 contains 13 residues. Per the germline V gene, CDR1 is DFQATT and CDR2 is SNEGSKA (reference sequence). V was pared by 5 bases and J by 5 bases, with 8 bases of the junction left unmatched. The sequenced sample consisted of blood. The chain links TRBV20-1 to TRBJ1-2; TRBD1 matches at 7 bases. The receptor was isolated from a man between 35 and 55 years old with Graves' ophthalmopathy. The CDR3: CSAGGTEGYGYTF. In nucleotides, the CDR3 is TGCAGTGCTGGCGGGACAGAGGGATATGGCTACACCTTC.